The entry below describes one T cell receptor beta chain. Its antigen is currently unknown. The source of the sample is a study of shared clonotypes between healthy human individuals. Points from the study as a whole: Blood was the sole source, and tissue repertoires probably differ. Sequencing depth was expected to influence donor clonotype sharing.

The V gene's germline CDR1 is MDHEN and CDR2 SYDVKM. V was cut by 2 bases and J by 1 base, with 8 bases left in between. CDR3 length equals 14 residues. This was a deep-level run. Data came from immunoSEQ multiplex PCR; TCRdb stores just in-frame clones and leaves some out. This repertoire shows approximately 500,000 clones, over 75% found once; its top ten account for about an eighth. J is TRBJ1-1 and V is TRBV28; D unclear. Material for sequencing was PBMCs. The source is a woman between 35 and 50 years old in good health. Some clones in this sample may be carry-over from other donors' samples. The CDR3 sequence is CASSLRFGNTEAFF. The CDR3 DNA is TGTGCCAGCAGTTTAAGGTTTGGGAACACTGAAGCTTTCTTT.